Listed here are 17 T cell receptor beta chains from one sample, sequenced in a study of control samples from healthy donors and cancer patients. Generated by immunoSEQ multiplex PCR, the TCRdb table keeps only in-frame clones and is missing some. The repertoire holds about 96,000 clones, with 80% to 95% as singletons. Input material: blood. The receptors were gathered from a man between 18 and 29 years old in good health.

V gene TRBV7-8 combines with J gene TRBJ2-7; 10 nucleotides agree with TRBD1. The germline gives CDR1 SGHVS, CDR2 FQNEAQ. This CDR3 contains 14 residues. J gave up 6 bases and V 5 bases, and 7 bases lay outside the gene matches. In DNA form, the CDR3 reads TGTGCCAGCAGCACACCGGGACAGGGGAGCGAGCAGTACTTC. Its translation: CASSTPGQGSEQYF.

V and J are TRBV29-1 and TRBJ1-2; 9 nucleotides match TRBD1. There are 16 residues in the CDR3. The V gene's germline CDR1 is SQVTM and CDR2 ANQGSEA. Losses at the gene ends were 7 bases for V and 8 bases for J; bases not matched to a gene: 20. The CDR3 bases are TGCAGCGACCTACAGGGGGCCTATAACAAACTTCGCGGCTACACCTTC. Translation: CSDLQGAYNKLRGYTF. Full variable domain (rest looked up from reference TRBV29-1 and TRBJ1-2): SAVISQKPSRDICQRGTSLTIQCQVDSQVTMMFWYRQQPGQSLTLIATANQGSEATYESGFVIDKFPISRPNLTFSTLTVSNMSPEDSSIYLCSDLQGAYNKLRGYTFGSGTRLTVV.

The chain is built from TRBV4-1 and TRBJ1-1, with TRBD1 as a possible D gene (6 bases). Germline values: CDR1 MGHRA, CDR2 YSYEKL. Trimming cost V 0 bases and J 0 bases, with 11 bases left between them. This CDR3 has 16 residues. CDR3 residues: CASSQEDRLMNTEAFF. DNA for the CDR3: TGCGCCAGCAGCCAAGAGGACAGATTAATGAACACTGAAGCTTTCTTT.

The J gene is TRBJ1-5, the V gene TRBV19; TRBD1 might be the D (6 bases). Germline CDR1 and CDR2: LNHDA and SQIVND (reference sequence). CDR3 size: 14 residues. V lost 5 bases, J lost 9 bases, and 17 bases lay in between. The CDR3: CASSVQGPRRPQHF. In DNA, the CDR3 is TGTGCCAGTAGTGTACAGGGACCGAGGAGGCCCCAGCATTTT.

The chain joins TRBV6-6 to TRBJ2-7; D is unclear. The CDR3 covers 11 residues. With 1 base removed from V and 7 bases from J, the gap between germline ends came to 5 bases. Looked up from germline, CDR1 is MNHNY and CDR2 is SVGAGI (reference sequence). CDR3 nucleotide sequence: TGTGCCAGCAGTTACTTGGGGGAGCAGTACTTC. Translating it yields CASSYLGEQYF.

The CDR3 DNA sequence: TGTGCCAGTAGTATCGGGACAGCCCTGGGTGGCTACACCTTC. The encoded protein is CASSIGTALGGYTF. V is TRBV19 and J is TRBJ1-2; 7 bases match TRBD1. This CDR3 is 14 amino acids long. V lost 3 bases and J lost 7; bases outside the gene matches: 8. Germline-derived CDR1 and CDR2 are LNHDA and SQIVND (reference sequence).

The chain uses TRBV6-2 or TRBV6-3 and TRBJ1-2; possible D gene TRBD1, 5 bases. Trimming left V 5 bases short and J 7 bases short, with 11 bases between. From germline, CDR1 is MNHEY and CDR2 SVGEGT. The CDR3 loop spans 12 amino acids. The CDR3 nucleotides are TGTGCCAGCAGTGGGACCACGGGTGGCTACACCTTC. Encoded protein: CASSGTTGGYTF.

The rearrangement joins TRBV6-2 or TRBV6-3 to TRBJ2-3; 9 positions agree with TRBD2. The CDR3 spans 16 residues. The V segment lost 5 bases and the J segment 4 bases; nucleotides outside the gene matches: 10. Germline V gene data show CDR1 as MNHEY and CDR2 as SVGEGT. The CDR3 DNA reads TGTGCCAGCAGTAGGACAGCGGGAGGCCCCCCAGATACGCAGTATTTT. Its protein is CASSRTAGGPPDTQYF.

The gene calls are TRBV29-1 and TRBJ2-3, with D unresolved. The CDR3 spans 14 residues. CDR1 SQVTM and CDR2 ANQGSEA come from the germline V gene. Trimming took 4 bases from V and 2 from J, leaving 13 bases between them. The CDR3, as DNA: TGCAGCGTTGTATTACGGGCTATCACAGATACGCAGTATTTT. Residues: CSVVLRAITDTQYF.

This clone was detected only once. The rearrangement joins TRBV20-1 to TRBJ1-1; D remains ambiguous. Germline V gene data show CDR1 as DFQATT and CDR2 as SNEGSKA (reference sequence). Trimming left V 3 bases short and J 6 bases short, with 14 bases between. The CDR3 has 13 residues. The CDR3 DNA reads as TGCAGTGCTAGTTGGGCAGATGGCGCTGAAGCTTTCTTT. It encodes CSASWADGAEAFF.

The chain carries TRBV7-2 and TRBJ1-5; the D is unclear. Germline-derived CDR1 and CDR2 are SGHTA and FQGNSA. This CDR3 has 14 amino acids. V was pared by 0 bases and J by 4 bases, with 7 bases between. In DNA, the CDR3 is TGTGCCAGCAGCTTAGCGGTGGGTAATCAGCCCCAGCATTTT. This translates into CASSLAVGNQPQHF. Full variable domain (remainder filled in from reference TRBV7-2 and TRBJ1-5): GAGVSQSPSNKVTEKGKDVELRCDPISGHTALYWYRQSLGQGLEFLIYFQGNSAPDKSGLPSDRFSAERTGGSVSTLTIQRTQQEDSAVYLCASSLAVGNQPQHFGDGTRLSIL.

V is TRBV4-3 and J is TRBJ2-1; TRBD2 matches at 7 bases. V shed 1 base, J shed 3 bases, and the junction held 6 bases outside the gene matches. Germline V gene sequence: CDR1 LGHNA, CDR2 YSLEER. The length of the CDR3 is 16 residues. In DNA form, the CDR3 reads TGCGCCAGCAGCCAAGGGCGGGGCGGGAGCTACAATGAGCAGTTCTTC. Amino acid sequence: CASSQGRGGSYNEQFF.

The chain joins TRBV9 to TRBJ2-1, with 8 bases fitting TRBD2. The length of the CDR3 is 15 residues. From germline, CDR1 is SGDLS and CDR2 YYNGEE. The V segment lost 1 base and the J segment 0 bases; nucleotides outside the gene matches: 0. Written as DNA, the CDR3 is TGTGCCAGCAGCGTAAGCGGGAGCTCCTACAATGAGCAGTTCTTC. Its protein is CASSVSGSSYNEQFF. The full variable domain, completed using reference TRBV9 and TRBJ2-1, is DSGVTQTPKHLITATGQRVTLRCSPRSGDLSVYWYQQSLDQGLQFLIQYYNGEERAKGNILERFSAQQFPDLHSELNLSSLELGDSALYFCASSVSGSSYNEQFFGPGTRLTVL.

The gene calls are TRBV5-1 and TRBJ1-2, with D perhaps TRBD1 (6 bases). Trimming removed 3 bases from V and 7 bases from J, with 19 bases in between. The CDR3 runs to 15 residues. CDR1 and CDR2 from the germline V gene are SGHRS and YFSETQ. DNA of the CDR3: TGCGCCAGCAGCTCTACGACAACAGGGTTGGCTGGCTACACCTTC. Amino acids: CASSSTTTGLAGYTF.

The chain employs TRBV4-1 and TRBJ1-4; a weak D match, TRBD1 (5 bases). The germline V gene encodes CDR1 MGHRA and CDR2 YSYEKL. Between the trimmed V and J ends, which lost 2 bases and 4 bases, there was a span of 11 bases. CDR3 length: 15 amino acids. This CDR3 is CASSQSGSGNEKLFF. CDR3 nucleotide sequence: TGCGCCAGCAGCCAATCAGGGTCAGGTAATGAAAAACTGTTTTTT.

The chain couples TRBV6-5 to TRBJ1-1, with D possibly matching TRBD1 (5 bases). V was shortened by 8 bases and J by 4 bases, with 14 bases between the two germline ends. The germline V gene has CDR1 MNHEY and CDR2 SVGAGI. This CDR3 region has 13 residues. The CDR3 DNA follows: TGTGCCAGCCCAGGGCCCCGCGGCACTGAAGCTTTCTTT. Its protein product is CASPGPRGTEAFF.

The gene calls are TRBV18 and TRBJ1-2; 11 bases align to TRBD1. V was pared by 4 bases and J by 4 bases, with 2 bases of the junction left unmatched. The CDR3 loop spans 14 amino acids. Germline CDR1 and CDR2: KGHSH and LQKENI. The CDR3 reads CASSQGQGGYGYTF. The CDR3 DNA follows: TGTGCCAGCTCACAGGGACAGGGGGGCTATGGCTACACCTTC.